These T cell receptor beta chains were read from a single sample in a study of cytomegalovirus exposure and HLA in healthy donors. This table comes from immunoSEQ multiplex PCR, and its TCRdb copy is limited to in-frame clones, with some not included. This table holds about 160,000 clones, roughly 77% found once. Material for sequencing was PBMCs. Receptor source: a man aged 18 to 29 in good health and CMV-seropositive. The conserved cysteine and the conserved F or W are not part of the CDR3 here.

j_call v_call cdr3_aa
TRBJ1-1 TRBV18 ASSPPDRGWNTEAF
TRBJ1-6 TRBV5-4 ASSLDSRANSPLH
TRBJ1-1 TRBV13 ASSMGLLHGVPEAF
TRBJ1-2 TRBV19 ASSRAGGYT
TRBJ1-1 TRBV11-2 ASSLAQDTEAF
TRBJ2-3 TRBV2 ASRRLAGGEDTQY
TRBJ2-1 TRBV13 ASSSDTSNEQF
TRBJ2-3 TRBV2 ASSAIPGLNTDTQY
TRBJ2-3 TRBV11-2 ASSLVSGYTDTQY
TRBJ1-5 TRBV2 ASGGGASNQPQH
TRBJ1-6 TRBV28 ASSLFRGVNNSPLH
TRBJ1-2 TRBV6-1 ASSEAQFRDRENGYT
TRBJ2-5 TRBV6-5 ASSPRGSWGPQY
TRBJ2-5 TRBV5-1 ASSLEPTQETQY
TRBJ1-5 TRBV5-8 ASSSLEISNQPQH
TRBJ2-1 TRBV18 ASSPPSGSGNEQF
TRBJ1-1 TRBV27 ASSPGTDEAF
TRBJ1-2 TRBV4-1 ASNPGHNYGYT
TRBJ2-2 TRBV9 ASSGGLAGGPVARELF
TRBJ1-1 TRBV5-8 ASSLVATEAF
TRBJ2-6 TRBV9 ASSAGVSGANVLT
TRBJ1-5 TRBV5-6 ASSSGQVNQPQH
TRBJ1-1 TRBV6-5 ASTDKGRSEAF
TRBJ2-5 TRBV7-2 ASSLSGRQTQY